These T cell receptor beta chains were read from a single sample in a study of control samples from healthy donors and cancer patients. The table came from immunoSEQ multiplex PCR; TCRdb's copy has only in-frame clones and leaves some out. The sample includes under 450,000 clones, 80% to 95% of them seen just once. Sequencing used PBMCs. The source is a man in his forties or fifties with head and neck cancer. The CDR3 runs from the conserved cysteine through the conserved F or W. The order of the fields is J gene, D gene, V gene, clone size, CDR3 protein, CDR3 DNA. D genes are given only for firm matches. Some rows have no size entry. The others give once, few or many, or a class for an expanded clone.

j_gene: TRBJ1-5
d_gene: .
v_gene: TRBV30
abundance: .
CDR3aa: CAWRERSDIINQPQHF
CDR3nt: TGTGCCTGGAGGGAGAGATCGGACATAATCAATCAGCCCCAGCATTTT

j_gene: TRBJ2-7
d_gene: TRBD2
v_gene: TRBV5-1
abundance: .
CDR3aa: CASSLEGTSRVYVQYF
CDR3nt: TGCGCCAGCAGCTTGGAGGGGACTAGCAGGGTCTACGTGCAGTACTTC

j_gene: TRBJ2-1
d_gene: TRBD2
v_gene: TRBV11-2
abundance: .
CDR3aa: CASSLSSGGSWEQFF
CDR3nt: TGTGCCAGCAGCTTATCAAGCGGGGGATCATGGGAGCAGTTCTTC

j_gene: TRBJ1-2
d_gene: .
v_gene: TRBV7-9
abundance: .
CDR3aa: CASSPQLVGGFWGYTF
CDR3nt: TGTGCCAGCAGCCCACAACTGGTCGGGGGGTTCTGGGGCTACACCTTC

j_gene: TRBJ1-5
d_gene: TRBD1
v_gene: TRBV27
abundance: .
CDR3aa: CASQTTGKVNQPQHF
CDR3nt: TGTGCCAGCCAAACGACAGGGAAGGTAAATCAGCCCCAGCATTTT

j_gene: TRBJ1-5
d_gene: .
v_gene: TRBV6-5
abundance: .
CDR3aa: CASRQWSNQPQHF
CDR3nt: TGTGCCAGCCGACAGTGGAGCAATCAGCCCCAGCATTTT

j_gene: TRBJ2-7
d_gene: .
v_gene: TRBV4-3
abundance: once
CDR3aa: CASSQDRGIRVADEQYF
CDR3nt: TGCGCCAGCAGCCAAGATCGGGGTATTCGTGTAGCCGACGAGCAGTACTTC

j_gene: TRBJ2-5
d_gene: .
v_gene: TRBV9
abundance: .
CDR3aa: CASSVATAGEETQYF
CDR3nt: TGTGCCAGCAGCGTAGCCACGGCAGGAGAAGAGACCCAGTACTTC

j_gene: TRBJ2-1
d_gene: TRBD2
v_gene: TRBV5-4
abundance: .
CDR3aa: CASRFPSGSKDEQFF
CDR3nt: TGTGCCAGCAGGTTCCCTAGCGGGAGTAAGGATGAGCAGTTCTTC

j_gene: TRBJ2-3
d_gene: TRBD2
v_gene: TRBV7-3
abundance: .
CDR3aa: CASRGRVSTDTQYF
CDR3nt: TGTGCCAGCAGGGGGAGGGTGAGCACAGATACGCAGTATTTT

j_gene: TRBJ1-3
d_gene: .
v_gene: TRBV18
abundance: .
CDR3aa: CASSRKEGGSTPGNTIYF
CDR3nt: TGTGCCAGCTCACGCAAGGAGGGGGGCAGTACTCCTGGAAACACCATATATTTT

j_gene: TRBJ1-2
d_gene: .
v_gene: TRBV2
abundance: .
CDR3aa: CASSGRRGTGYTF
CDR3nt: TGTGCCAGCAGTGGCAGAAGGGGGACTGGCTACACCTTC

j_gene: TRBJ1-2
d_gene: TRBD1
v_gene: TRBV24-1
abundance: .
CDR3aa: CATSDSRDRGLANYGYTF
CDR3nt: TGTGCCACCAGTGATTCACGGGACAGGGGGCTAGCTAACTATGGCTACACCTTC

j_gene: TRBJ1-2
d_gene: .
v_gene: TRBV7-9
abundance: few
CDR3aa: CASSLSGVYSYTF
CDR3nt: TGTGCCAGCAGCTTATCAGGGGTCTATAGCTACACCTTC

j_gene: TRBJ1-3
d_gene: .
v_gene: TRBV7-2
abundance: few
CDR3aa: CASSLSASSGNTIYF
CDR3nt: TGTGCCAGCAGCTTATCCGCGAGCTCTGGAAACACCATATATTTT

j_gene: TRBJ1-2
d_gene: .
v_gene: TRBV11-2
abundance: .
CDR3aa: CASSLERAVANYGYTF
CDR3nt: TGTGCCAGCAGCTTAGAGAGGGCAGTCGCTAACTATGGCTACACCTTC

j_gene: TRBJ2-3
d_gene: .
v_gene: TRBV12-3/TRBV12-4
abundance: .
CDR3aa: CASHGEDTQYF
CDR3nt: TGTGCCAGCCACGGCGAGGATACGCAGTATTTT

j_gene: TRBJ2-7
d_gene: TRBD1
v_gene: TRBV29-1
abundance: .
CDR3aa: CSVESAQGAYYEQYF
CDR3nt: TGCAGCGTTGAGTCAGCACAGGGGGCTTACTACGAGCAGTACTTC

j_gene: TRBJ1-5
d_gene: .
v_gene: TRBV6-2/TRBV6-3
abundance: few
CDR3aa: CASSFYDSNQPQHF
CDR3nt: TGTGCCAGCAGTTTTTACGATAGCAATCAGCCCCAGCATTTT

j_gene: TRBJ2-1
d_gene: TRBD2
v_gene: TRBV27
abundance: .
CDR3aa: CASSENGGVYNEQFF
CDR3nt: TGTGCCAGCAGTGAAAACGGGGGGGTCTACAATGAGCAGTTCTTC

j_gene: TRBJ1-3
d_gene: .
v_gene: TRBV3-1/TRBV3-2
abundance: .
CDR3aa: CASSQELVLTSGNTIYF
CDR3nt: TGTGCCAGCAGCCAAGAACTAGTACTGACCTCTGGAAACACCATATATTTT

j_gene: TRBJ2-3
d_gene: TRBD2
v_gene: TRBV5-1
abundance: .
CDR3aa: CASSLELAGGGQYF
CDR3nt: TGCGCCAGCAGCTTGGAACTAGCGGGAGGGGGGCAGTATTTT

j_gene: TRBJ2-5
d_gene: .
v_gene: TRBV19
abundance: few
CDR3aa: CASSIRGETQYF
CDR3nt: TGTGCCAGTAGTATAAGGGGTGAGACCCAGTACTTC

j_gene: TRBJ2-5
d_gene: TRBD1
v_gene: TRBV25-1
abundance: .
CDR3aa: CASSTGQGAGETQYF
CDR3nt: TGTGCCAGCAGTACGGGACAGGGGGCGGGAGAGACCCAGTACTTC

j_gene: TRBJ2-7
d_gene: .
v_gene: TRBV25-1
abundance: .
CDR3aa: CASSASGTYEQYF
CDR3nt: TGTGCCAGCAGTGCTTCGGGCACCTACGAGCAGTACTTC

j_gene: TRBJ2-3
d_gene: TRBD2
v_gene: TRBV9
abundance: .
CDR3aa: CASSPWTSGGASDTQYF
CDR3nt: TGTGCCAGCAGCCCTTGGACTAGCGGGGGGGCGTCGGATACGCAGTATTTT

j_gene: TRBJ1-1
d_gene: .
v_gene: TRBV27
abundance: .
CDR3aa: CASSRTRGPLNEAFF
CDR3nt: TGTGCCAGCAGTCGGACTAGGGGTCCACTGAATGAAGCTTTCTTT

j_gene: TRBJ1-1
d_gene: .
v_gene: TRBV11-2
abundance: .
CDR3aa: CASSLGAGEAFF
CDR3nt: TGTGCCAGCAGCTTAGGGGCAGGGGAAGCTTTCTTT

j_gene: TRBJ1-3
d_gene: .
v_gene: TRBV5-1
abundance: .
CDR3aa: CASSLTGNGNTIYF
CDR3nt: TGCGCCAGCAGCTTAACAGGGAACGGAAACACCATATATTTT

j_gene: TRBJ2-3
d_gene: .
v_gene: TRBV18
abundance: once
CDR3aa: CASSTTGPDTQYF
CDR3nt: TGTGCCAGCTCAACTACAGGGCCCGATACGCAGTATTTT

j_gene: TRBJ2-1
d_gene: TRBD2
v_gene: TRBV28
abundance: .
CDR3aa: CASSPRGLSRDEQFF
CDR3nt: TGTGCCAGCAGTCCCCGGGGACTATCACGCGATGAGCAGTTCTTC